This T cell receptor beta chain was identified during a study of response to subunit inactivated influenza vaccine (dated by TCRdb to 2017 to 2018). Describing the broader study: Deep quantitative T cell receptor repertoire profiling was used in the study to track responses to a trivalent subunit inactivated influenza vaccine.

General study outcomes and caveats: It was suggested by the authors that each seasonal influenza vaccination may recruit only a limited number of new T cells.

The library was made by RT-PCR. Sequencing was performed on an Illumina HiSeq 2500. The public reads were reprocessed in TCRdb via fastp at Q25 and MiXCR, keeping in-frame beta chains. Rows with one shared CDR3 protein collapse into an entry with the most common genes and DNA. The sample includes fewer than 750,000 distinct CDR3 sequences, with around 15% observed a single time. Approximately 10% of the sample is in the top ten clones. According to the germline V gene, CDR1 reads SNHLY and CDR2 reads FYNNEI. The germline V and J ends show losses of 7 bases and 4 bases respectively, and no gene match explains 9 bases of the junction. From its cysteine to its phenylalanine, the CDR3 spans 14 amino acids. The DNA shown is the 42-base CDR3, in frame from base 1. Ten or more counts support this clonotype. Its antigen is currently not known. No clone much larger than this one lies a single base away; base qualities are absent.

The sequences come from PBMCs from blood, collected 12 days after vaccination. The receptor was derived from a man aged 50 or older who received an inactivated influenza vaccine. Donor details come from another sample of the same person, matched by shared clones. The rearrangement joined TRBV2 to TRBJ2-5; 7 central nucleotides agree with TRBD1. The DNA sequence follows: TGTGCCAGCAACCTCGGGACAGCCCGAGAGACCCAGTACTTC. This is translated as CASNLGTARETQYF.